Listed below are T cell receptor beta chains from one sample, sequenced in a study of blood T cell repertoires in COVID-19. The assay was immunoSEQ multiplex PCR, and TCRdb's table has in-frame clones only and misses some. In the table there are approximately 220,000 clones, 70% to 90% of which are singletons. The sample was PBMCs or T cells enriched from blood (not recorded which). The receptor source for this set is a woman aged 40 to 50 with acute COVID-19. The CDR3 runs from the conserved cysteine through the conserved F or W. A D gene is named only where the DNA matches it firmly. Where a row states a size, it is once, few, many or the class of an expanded clone; other rows omit it.

d_call,clone_size,v_call,j_call,cdr3_nt,cdr3_aa
TRBD1,NA,TRBV5-4,TRBJ1-1,TGTGCCAGCAGCCCTGGACAGGGAAGATTGAACACTGAAGCTTTCTTT,CASSPGQGRLNTEAFF
TRBD2,NA,TRBV5-5,TRBJ2-3,TGTGCCAGCAGCTCGCTTAGCGGGGGGGCCGGGGATACGCAGTATTTT,CASSSLSGGAGDTQYF
NA,NA,TRBV30,TRBJ1-2,TGTGCCTGGAGTCCCCCAGGTCCTAACTATGGCTACACCTTC,CAWSPPGPNYGYTF
NA,few,TRBV30,TRBJ1-4,TGTGCCTGGACATTGAATGAAAAACTGTTTTTT,CAWTLNEKLFF
NA,NA,TRBV18,TRBJ2-1,TGTGCCAGCTCACCCGGAGGGCCCTACAATGAGCAGTTCTTC,CASSPGGPYNEQFF
NA,once,TRBV5-1,TRBJ1-1,TGCGCCAGCAGCTTGGCAGGGGTCCGGCGTGAAGCTTTCTTT,CASSLAGVRREAFF
NA,NA,TRBV9,TRBJ2-2,TGTGCCAGCAGCGTAACTAAGGGAGCCGCGAACACCGGGGAGCTGTTTTTT,CASSVTKGAANTGELFF
NA,NA,TRBV5-1,TRBJ2-7,TGCGCCAGCAGCTTCCGGTCCAGGGGGGTTGGTGGCCAGTACGAGCAGTACTTC,CASSFRSRGVGGQYEQYF
NA,NA,TRBV27,TRBJ1-4,TGTGCCAGCAGTTCAATAATCCGACGGGAGAGTGGCGAAAAACTGTTTTTT,CASSSIIRRESGEKLFF
TRBD1,NA,TRBV18,TRBJ2-7,TGTGCCAGCTCACCGGGACAGGGGGCCTACGAGCAGTACTTC,CASSPGQGAYEQYF
TRBD1,NA,TRBV7-9,TRBJ1-1,TGTGCCAGCAGCAGGACAGGGATCGGAGCTTTCTTT,CASSRTGIGAFF
NA,NA,TRBV6-4,TRBJ1-1,TGTGCCAGCACCTGGGGGGGCCCGATGAACACTGAAGCTTTCTTT,CASTWGGPMNTEAFF
NA,NA,TRBV19,TRBJ2-3,TGTGCCACAAAGACAGAAGGCACAGATACGCAGTATTTT,CATKTEGTDTQYF
NA,NA,TRBV11-2,TRBJ2-6,TGTGCCAGCAGCTTAGTGAAACTTTCTGGGGCCAACGTCCTGACTTTC,CASSLVKLSGANVLTF
NA,many,TRBV7-2,TRBJ1-2,TGTGCCAGCAGCCCCGATGTAGGGCTAGGGGCTAACTATGGCTACACCTTC,CASSPDVGLGANYGYTF
NA,NA,TRBV11-2,TRBJ1-4,TGTGCCAGCAGCTTAACACAGGGAACTAATGAAAAACTGTTTTTT,CASSLTQGTNEKLFF
NA,NA,TRBV12-5,TRBJ2-5,TGTGCTAGTGGTTTGGTCGGGGGAGAGACCCAGTACTTC,CASGLVGGETQYF
TRBD1,NA,TRBV5-1,TRBJ1-2,TGCGCCAGCAGCCAGACAGGGACCTATGGCTACACCTTC,CASSQTGTYGYTF
TRBD1,NA,TRBV15,TRBJ2-7,TGTGCCACGGCACCCTACAGGGGGGAATCGGACGAGCAGTACTTC,CATAPYRGESDEQYF
NA,NA,TRBV6-2/TRBV6-3,TRBJ1-2,TGTGCCAGCAGTTACCCCGGACAGAACTATGGCTACACCTTC,CASSYPGQNYGYTF
NA,once,TRBV27,TRBJ1-4,TGTGCCAGCAGTCTAGGGGGGGCCGGTGAAAAACTGTTTTTT,CASSLGGAGEKLFF
NA,once,TRBV6-5,TRBJ1-6,TGTGCCAGCAGTTACGTCAGGAATTCACCCCTCCACTTT,CASSYVRNSPLHF
TRBD1,once,TRBV7-9,TRBJ1-2,TGTGCCAGCAGCTTAGATACAGGGGGGAACTATGGCTACACCTTC,CASSLDTGGNYGYTF
NA,few,TRBV5-6,TRBJ2-2,TGTGCCAGCAGCTCAGGGTACGGCACCGGGGAGCTGTTTTTT,CASSSGYGTGELFF
NA,NA,TRBV7-2,TRBJ2-5,TGTGCCAGCAGCTTAGCCGCCGCGGAGACCCAGTACTTC,CASSLAAAETQYF
TRBD1,NA,TRBV3-1/TRBV3-2,TRBJ2-1,TGTGCCAGCGGATACACAGGGGGCTTCTATGAGCAGTTCTTC,CASGYTGGFYEQFF
TRBD1,NA,TRBV19,TRBJ1-3,TGTGCCAGTAGTGATCCGGGACAGGCAAACCTCCTTGGGGGAAACACCATATATTTT,CASSDPGQANLLGGNTIYF
TRBD1,NA,TRBV5-1,TRBJ2-7,TGCGCCAGCAGCGAGTCAGGGGGCTCCTACGAGCAGTACTTC,CASSESGGSYEQYF
NA,NA,TRBV14,TRBJ1-2,TGTGCCAGCAGCAGGGGGGACTATGGCTACACCTTT,CASSRGDYGYTF
TRBD1,NA,TRBV10-1,TRBJ2-7,TGCGCCAGCAGGGAACCGGGACAGGAAACCTACGAGCAGTACTTC,CASREPGQETYEQYF
TRBD2,NA,TRBV12-5,TRBJ2-7,TGTGCTAGTGGTAGGCAAGGACTAGCGGTAACCTACGAGCAGTACTTC,CASGRQGLAVTYEQYF
TRBD1,once,TRBV3-1/TRBV3-2,TRBJ1-2,TGTGCCAGCAGCCCAGGACAGGGACGGGTGGCTGGCTACACCTTC,CASSPGQGRVAGYTF
NA,NA,TRBV2,TRBJ1-5,TGTGCCAGCAGTGGAGGCGTGGGCAATCAGCCCCAGCATTTT,CASSGGVGNQPQHF
NA,NA,TRBV19,TRBJ1-3,TGTGCCAGTAGTGGAGGATCTGGAAACACCATATATTTT,CASSGGSGNTIYF
NA,NA,TRBV5-8,TRBJ1-2,TGTGCCAGCAGCGCAGGACTGTCCTCAAAGTATGGCTACACCTTC,CASSAGLSSKYGYTF
NA,NA,TRBV7-9,TRBJ2-3,TGTGCCAGCAAGCTAGGAGGGGTCATAGATACGCAGTATTTT,CASKLGGVIDTQYF
TRBD1,once,TRBV6-5,TRBJ1-2,TGTGCCAGCAGACAGGACAGGGAAGCTAACTATGGCTACACCTTC,CASRQDREANYGYTF
TRBD1,NA,TRBV6-2/TRBV6-3,TRBJ1-5,TGTGCCAGCAGTTACGACAGGGAAGGTTTTTCGAGCAATCAGCCCCAGCATTTT,CASSYDREGFSSNQPQHF
TRBD1,NA,TRBV6-5,TRBJ1-3,TGTGCCAGCAGGGGCGGGGACAGTTCTGGAAACACCATATATTTT,CASRGGDSSGNTIYF
NA,once,TRBV7-2,TRBJ2-7,TGTGCCAGCAGCTTAGACAGCTCCTACGAGCAGTACTTC,CASSLDSSYEQYF
TRBD1,few,TRBV6-5,TRBJ1-2,TGTGCCAGCAGCGACGGGACAGCGTACACCTTC,CASSDGTAYTF